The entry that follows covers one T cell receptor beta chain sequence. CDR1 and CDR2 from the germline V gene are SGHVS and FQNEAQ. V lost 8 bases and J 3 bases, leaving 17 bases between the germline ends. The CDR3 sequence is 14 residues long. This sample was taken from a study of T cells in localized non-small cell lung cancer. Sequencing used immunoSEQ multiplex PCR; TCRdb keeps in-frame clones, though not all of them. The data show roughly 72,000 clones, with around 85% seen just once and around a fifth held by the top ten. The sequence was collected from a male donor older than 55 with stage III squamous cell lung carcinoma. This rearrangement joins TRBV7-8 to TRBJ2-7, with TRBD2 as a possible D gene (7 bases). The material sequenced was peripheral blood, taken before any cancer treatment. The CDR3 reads CASRVKGGDYEQYF. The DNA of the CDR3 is TGTGCCAGCCGGGTAAAGGGGGGGGACTACGAGCAGTACTTC. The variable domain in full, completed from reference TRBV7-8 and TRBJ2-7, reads GAGVSQSPRYKVAKRGQDVALRCDPISGHVSLFWYQQALGQGPEFLTYFQNEAQLDKSGLPSDRFFAERPEGSVSTLKIQRTQQEDSAVYLCASRVKGGDYEQYFGPGTRLTVT.